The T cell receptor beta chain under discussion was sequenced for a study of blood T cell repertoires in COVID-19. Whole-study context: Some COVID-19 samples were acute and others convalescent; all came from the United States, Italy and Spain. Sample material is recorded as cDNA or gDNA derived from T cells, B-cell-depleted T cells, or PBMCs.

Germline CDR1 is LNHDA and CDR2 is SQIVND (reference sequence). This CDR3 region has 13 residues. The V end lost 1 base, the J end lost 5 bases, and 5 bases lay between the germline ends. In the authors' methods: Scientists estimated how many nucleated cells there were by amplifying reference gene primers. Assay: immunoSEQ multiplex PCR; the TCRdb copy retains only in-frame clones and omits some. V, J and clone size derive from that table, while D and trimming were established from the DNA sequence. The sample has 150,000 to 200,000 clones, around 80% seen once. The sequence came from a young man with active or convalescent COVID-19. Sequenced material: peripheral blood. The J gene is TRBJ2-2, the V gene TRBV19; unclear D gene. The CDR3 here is CASSIVPTGELFF. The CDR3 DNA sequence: TGTGCCAGTAGTATAGTCCCGACCGGGGAGCTGTTTTTT.